This TCR beta chain came from a study of Ad26.COV2.S vaccination and SARS-CoV-2 variants. Overall study context: In the study, Ad26.COV2.S was injected intramuscularly once, or twice 56 days apart. General study points: Possibly, TCR breadth and depth analyses underestimated total T cell responses.

Noted treatment: over 15 received Ad26.COV2.S at low or high dose, single or two shots; 5 received placebo; per-sample allocation not given. After the first vaccine or placebo injection, samples were drawn on day 63. An Ad26 vector was used to express Wuhan-strain SARS-CoV-2 spike as the vaccine. The germline V and J ends were trimmed by 1 base and 10 bases, with 14 bases remaining between them. The V gene's germline CDR1 is SGHTA and CDR2 FQGNSA. This CDR3 spans 15 amino acids. TCRdb's copy holds only in-frame clones and misses some; the assay was immunoSEQ multiplex PCR. The sample gives about 280,000 clones, 70% to 90% of which show up once; about 3.6% is in the top ten. This clone has a handful of counts. What it binds is not known.

The V call is TRBV7-2, the J call TRBJ1-6, with a possible D match to TRBD1 (5 bases). Sequenced material: peripheral blood, taken in a trial of Ad26.COV2.S vaccine versus placebo. The sequence derives from a person aged 18-60 years who received the Ad26.COV2.S COVID-19 vaccine or a placebo. In DNA form, the CDR3 reads TGTGCCAGCAGCTTAGACGGGGGTCCGTACTCACCCCTCCACTTT. Protein sequence: CASSLDGGPYSPLHF.